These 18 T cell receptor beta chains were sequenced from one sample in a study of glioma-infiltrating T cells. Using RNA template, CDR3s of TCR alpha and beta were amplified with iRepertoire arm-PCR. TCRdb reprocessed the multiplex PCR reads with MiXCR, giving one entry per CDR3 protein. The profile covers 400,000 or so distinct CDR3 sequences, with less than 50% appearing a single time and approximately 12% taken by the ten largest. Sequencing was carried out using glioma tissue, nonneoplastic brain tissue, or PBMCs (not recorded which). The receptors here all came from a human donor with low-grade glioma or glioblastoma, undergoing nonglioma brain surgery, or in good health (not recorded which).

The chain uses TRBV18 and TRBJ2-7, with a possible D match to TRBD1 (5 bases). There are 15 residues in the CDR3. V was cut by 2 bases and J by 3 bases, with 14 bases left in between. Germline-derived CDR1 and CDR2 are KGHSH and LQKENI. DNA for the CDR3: TGTGCCAGCTCACCAAGGGAAAATAGGGGCTACGAGCAGTACTTC. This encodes CASSPRENRGYEQYF.

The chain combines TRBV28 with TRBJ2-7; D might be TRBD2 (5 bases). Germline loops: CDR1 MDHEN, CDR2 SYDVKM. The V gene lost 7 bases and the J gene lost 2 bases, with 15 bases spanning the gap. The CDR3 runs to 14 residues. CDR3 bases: TGTGCCAGCAATCGTCGGGGATCTCCCTACGAGCAGTACTTC. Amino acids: CASNRRGSPYEQYF.

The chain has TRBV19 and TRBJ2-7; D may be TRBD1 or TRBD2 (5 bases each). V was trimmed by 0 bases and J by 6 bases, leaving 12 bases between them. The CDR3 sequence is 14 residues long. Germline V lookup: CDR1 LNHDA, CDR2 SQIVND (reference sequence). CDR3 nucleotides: TGTGCCAGTAGTATAGAGGGGACGGGAACCGAGCAGTACTTC. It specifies CASSIEGTGTEQYF. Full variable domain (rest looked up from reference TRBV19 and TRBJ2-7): DGGITQSPKYLFRKEGQNVTLSCEQNLNHDAMYWYRQDPGQGLRLIYYSQIVNDFQKGDIAEGYSVSREKKESFPLTVTSAQKNPTAFYLCASSIEGTGTEQYFGPGTRLTVT.

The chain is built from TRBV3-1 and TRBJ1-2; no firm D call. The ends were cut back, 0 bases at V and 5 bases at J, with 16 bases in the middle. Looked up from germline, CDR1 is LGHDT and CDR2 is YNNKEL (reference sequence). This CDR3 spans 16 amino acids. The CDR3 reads CASSQDLGGRVYGYTF. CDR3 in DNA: TGTGCCAGCAGCCAAGATCTGGGCGGTCGTGTGTATGGCTACACCTTC.

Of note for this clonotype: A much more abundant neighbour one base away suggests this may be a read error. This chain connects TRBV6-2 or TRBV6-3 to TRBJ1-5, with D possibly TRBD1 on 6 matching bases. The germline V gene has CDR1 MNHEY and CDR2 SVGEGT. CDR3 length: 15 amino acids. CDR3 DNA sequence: TGTGCCAGCAGTTACTCAAGCAGGGGCAATCAGACCCAGCATTTT. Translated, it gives CASSYSSRGNQTQHF.

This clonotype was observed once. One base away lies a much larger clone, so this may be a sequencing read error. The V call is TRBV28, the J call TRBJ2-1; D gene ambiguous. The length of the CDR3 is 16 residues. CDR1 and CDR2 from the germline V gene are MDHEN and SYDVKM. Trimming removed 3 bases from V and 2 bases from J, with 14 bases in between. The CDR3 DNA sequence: TGTGCCAGCAGTTTTCGTTCGCGGTCGGCCTACAATGAGCAGTTCTTC. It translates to CASSFRSRSAYNEQFF. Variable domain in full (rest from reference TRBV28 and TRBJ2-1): DVKVTQSSRYLVKRTGEKVFLECVQDMDHENMFWYRQDPGLGLRLIYFSYDVKMKEKGDIPEGYSVSREKKERFSLILESASTNQTSMYLCASSFRSRSAYNEQFFGPGTRLTVL.

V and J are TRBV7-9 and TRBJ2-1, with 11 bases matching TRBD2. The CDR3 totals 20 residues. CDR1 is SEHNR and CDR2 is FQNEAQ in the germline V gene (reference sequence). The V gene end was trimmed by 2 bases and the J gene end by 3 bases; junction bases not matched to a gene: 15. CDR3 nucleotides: TGTGCCAGCAGCTTACCGGGACTAGCGGAAACGTCTGGGGTCTACAATGAGCAGTTCTTC. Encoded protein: CASSLPGLAETSGVYNEQFF.

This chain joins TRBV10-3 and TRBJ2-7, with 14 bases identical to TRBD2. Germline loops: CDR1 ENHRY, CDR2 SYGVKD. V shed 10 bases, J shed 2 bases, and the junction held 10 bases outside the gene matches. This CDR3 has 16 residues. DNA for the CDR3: TGTGCCACGATAGGACTAGCGGGAGGCGTTACCTACGAGCAGTACTTC. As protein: CATIGLAGGVTYEQYF.

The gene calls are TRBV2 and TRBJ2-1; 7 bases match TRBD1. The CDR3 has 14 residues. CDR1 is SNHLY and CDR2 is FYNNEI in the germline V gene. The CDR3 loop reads CVSAPGTAYNEQFF. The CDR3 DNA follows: TGTGTCAGTGCCCCCGGGACAGCCTACAATGAGCAGTTCTTC. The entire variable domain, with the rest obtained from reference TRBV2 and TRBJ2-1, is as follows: EPEVTQTPSHQVTQMGQEVILRCVPISNHLYFYWYRQILGQKVEFLVSFYNNEISEKSEIFDDQFSVERPDGSNFTLKIRSTKLEDSAMYFCVSAPGTAYNEQFFGPGTRLTVL.

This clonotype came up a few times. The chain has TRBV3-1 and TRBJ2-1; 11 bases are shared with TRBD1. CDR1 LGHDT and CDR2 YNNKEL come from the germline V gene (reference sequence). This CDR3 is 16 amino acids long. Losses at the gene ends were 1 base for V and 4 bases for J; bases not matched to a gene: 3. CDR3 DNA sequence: TGTGCCAGCAGCCAAGTTGGGACAGGGGGTTACAATGAGCAGTTCTTC. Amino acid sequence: CASSQVGTGGYNEQFF.

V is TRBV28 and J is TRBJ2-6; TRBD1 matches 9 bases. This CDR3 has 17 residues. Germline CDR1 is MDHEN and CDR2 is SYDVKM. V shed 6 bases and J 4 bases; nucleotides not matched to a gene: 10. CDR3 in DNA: TGTGCCAGCAGCTCCGGGACAGGGTCGGCCGGGGCCAACGTCCTGACTTTC. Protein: CASSSGTGSAGANVLTF.

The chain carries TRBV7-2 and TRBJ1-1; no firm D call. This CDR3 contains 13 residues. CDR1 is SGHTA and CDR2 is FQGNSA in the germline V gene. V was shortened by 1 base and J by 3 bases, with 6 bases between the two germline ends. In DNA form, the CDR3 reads TGTGCCAGCAGCTTAGTATTGTACACTGAAGCTTTCTTT. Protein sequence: CASSLVLYTEAFF.

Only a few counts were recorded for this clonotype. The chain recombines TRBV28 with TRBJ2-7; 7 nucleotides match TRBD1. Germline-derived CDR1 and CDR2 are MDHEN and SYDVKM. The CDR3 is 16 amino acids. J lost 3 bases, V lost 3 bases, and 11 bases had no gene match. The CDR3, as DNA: TGTGCCAGCAGTTTGTGGAATGGACAGGACCGCTACGAGCAGTACTTC. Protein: CASSLWNGQDRYEQYF.

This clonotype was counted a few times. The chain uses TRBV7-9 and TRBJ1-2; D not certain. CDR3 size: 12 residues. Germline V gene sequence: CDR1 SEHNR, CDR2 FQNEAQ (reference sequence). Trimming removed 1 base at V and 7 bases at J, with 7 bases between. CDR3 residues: CASSLGHSGYTF. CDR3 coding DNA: TGTGCCAGCAGCTTAGGGCACTCTGGCTACACCTTC.

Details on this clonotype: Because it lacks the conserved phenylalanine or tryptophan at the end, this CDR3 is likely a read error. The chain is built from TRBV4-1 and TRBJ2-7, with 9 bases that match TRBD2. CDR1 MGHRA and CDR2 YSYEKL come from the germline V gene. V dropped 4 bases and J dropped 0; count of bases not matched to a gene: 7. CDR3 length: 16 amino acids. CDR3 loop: CASSRETSGFSYEQYS. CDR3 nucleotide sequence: TGCGCCAGCAGCCGGGAGACTAGCGGATTCTCCTACGAGCAGTACTCC.

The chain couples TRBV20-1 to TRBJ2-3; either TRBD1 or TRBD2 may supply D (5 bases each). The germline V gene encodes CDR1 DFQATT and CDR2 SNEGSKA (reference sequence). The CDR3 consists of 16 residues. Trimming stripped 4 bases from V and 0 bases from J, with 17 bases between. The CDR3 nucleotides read TGCAGTGCTAAAGTAGGTCGGGGCAGGAGCACAGATACGCAGTATTTT. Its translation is CSAKVGRGRSTDTQYF.

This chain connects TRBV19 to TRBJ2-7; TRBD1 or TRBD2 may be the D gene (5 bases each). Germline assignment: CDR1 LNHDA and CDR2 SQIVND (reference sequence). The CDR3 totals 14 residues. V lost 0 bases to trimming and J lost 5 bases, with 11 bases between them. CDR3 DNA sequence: TGTGCCAGTAGTATAGAGGTGACAGCGGACGAGCAGTACTTC. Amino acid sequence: CASSIEVTADEQYF.

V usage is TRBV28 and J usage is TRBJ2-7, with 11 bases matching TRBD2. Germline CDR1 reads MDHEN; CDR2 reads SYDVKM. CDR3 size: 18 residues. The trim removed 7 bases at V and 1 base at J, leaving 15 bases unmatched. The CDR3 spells CASTLGGASGRRSYEQYF. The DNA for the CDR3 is TGTGCCAGCACCTTAGGTGGGGCTAGCGGGAGGCGGTCCTACGAGCAGTACTTC.